The 30 T cell receptor beta chains below come from one sample, sequenced in a study of post-analysis software for immune sequencing data. Their antigen targets remain unknown. The TCR beta cDNA libraries contained unique molecular identifiers. TCRdb processed the PCR reads anew with MiXCR; each CDR3 protein has one entry. The sample has 550,000 to 700,000 distinct CDR3 sequences, around 44% seen once. Regarding the study as a whole: The five TRBV segments detected at higher frequency in patients than in controls included TRBV5-6, TRBV5-1 and TRBV20-1.

The sequenced sample consisted of blood. These receptor sequences come from a girl aged 5-17 years with multiple sclerosis.

The V gene is TRBV20-1, the J gene TRBJ2-1; D ambiguous. The germline CDR1 and CDR2 sequences are DFQATT and SNEGSKA (reference sequence). This CDR3 has 14 residues. V was trimmed by 6 bases and J by 8 bases, leaving 20 bases between them. In DNA form, the CDR3 reads TGCAGTGCACAACCCCTCCGCAGACTCCATGAGCAGTTCTTC. It specifies CSAQPLRRLHEQFF.

This rearrangement joins TRBV2 to TRBJ2-1; 7 bases agree with TRBD1. The CDR3 spans 14 residues. Trimming removed 3 bases from V and 4 bases from J; junction bases left unmatched: 3. The germline V gene encodes CDR1 SNHLY and CDR2 FYNNEI. The CDR3 region is CASSDWTGYNEQFF. The CDR3 region has the DNA TGTGCCAGCAGTGATTGGACAGGATACAATGAGCAGTTCTTC.

The chain recombines TRBV5-1 with TRBJ2-7; no firm D call. Germline assignment: CDR1 SGHRS and CDR2 YFSETQ. The CDR3 is 14 residues long. The germline V and J ends were trimmed by 0 bases and 0 bases, with 7 bases remaining between them. The CDR3 region is CASSLEQTSYEQYF. DNA for the CDR3: TGCGCCAGCAGCTTGGAACAGACCTCCTACGAGCAGTACTTC.

The chain combines TRBV7-9 with TRBJ2-5; D ambiguous. Germline CDR1 and CDR2: SEHNR and FQNEAQ (reference sequence). The CDR3 extends over 15 amino acids. V lost 5 bases, J lost 2 bases, and 15 bases lay in between. The CDR3 region is CASSLAELLQETQYF. CDR3 in DNA: TGTGCCAGCAGCCTGGCGGAACTGCTTCAAGAGACCCAGTACTTC.

The chain carries TRBV2 and TRBJ2-1; 11 bases align to TRBD2. With V trimmed by 9 bases and J by 7 bases, 14 bases remained unmatched. CDR3 length: 16 amino acids. Germline V gives CDR1 SNHLY, CDR2 FYNNEI. CDR3 coding DNA: TGTGCCAGTATCAGGTGGTCGCTAGCGGGGGGAAATGAGCAGTTCTTC. It translates to CASIRWSLAGGNEQFF.

This clonotype was seen just once. The rearrangement joins TRBV27 to TRBJ1-1, with no clear D. In germline, CDR1 is MNHEY, CDR2 SMNVEV (reference sequence). The CDR3 totals 14 residues. V was pared by 3 bases and J by 1 base, with 9 bases between. CDR3 DNA sequence: TGTGCCAGCAGTTTCGCCAGAACGAACACTGAAGCTTTCTTT. As protein: CASSFARTNTEAFF.

In regard to this clonotype: Compared with germline, one end of the junction differs, possibly owing to a read error. This chain uses TRBV19 with TRBJ1-1; D might be TRBD1 (6 bases). CDR3 length equals 15 residues. Germline values: CDR1 LNHDA, CDR2 SQIVND (reference sequence). The CDR3 nucleotides are TGTGCCAGTAGTCCTGGACAGTCGACGAACGCTGAAGCTTTCTTT. It translates to CASSPGQSTNAEAFF.

The V call is TRBV5-1, the J call TRBJ2-7; 8 nucleotides line up with TRBD1. Trimming removed 6 bases from V and 5 bases from J; junction bases left unmatched: 4. CDR3 length equals 12 residues. CDR1 SGHRS and CDR2 YFSETQ come from the germline V gene. CDR3 DNA: TGCGCCAGCACCGAGGACAGGGACGAGCAGTACTTC. It translates to CASTEDRDEQYF.

The genes are TRBV3-1 and TRBJ2-3, with 8 bases identical to TRBD2. There are 16 residues in the CDR3. The germline V gene encodes CDR1 LGHDT and CDR2 YNNKEL (reference sequence). The ends lost 4 bases at V and 1 base at J; junction bases unmatched: 7. The CDR3 coding sequence is TGTGCCAGCAGCCCCCCGGGACTAGTTGGCACAGATACGCAGTATTTT. It translates to CASSPPGLVGTDTQYF.

A few counts support this clonotype. The gene calls are TRBV20-1 and TRBJ1-5; D is ambiguous. This CDR3 is built from 14 residues. Between the trimmed V and J ends, which lost 7 bases and 6 bases, there was a span of 19 bases. Germline values: CDR1 DFQATT, CDR2 SNEGSKA (reference sequence). CDR3 in DNA: TGCAGTGTTCTCCGGGAGAGGGAATTTCAGCCCCAGCATTTT. This codes for CSVLREREFQPQHF.

This rearrangement joins TRBV7-9 to TRBJ1-1; no definite D call. Per the germline V gene, CDR1 is SEHNR and CDR2 is FQNEAQ (reference sequence). V was shortened by 6 bases and J by 4 bases, with 15 bases between the two germline ends. This CDR3 is built from 14 residues. CDR3 sequence reads: CASRTTTGVTEAFF. The CDR3, as DNA: TGTGCCAGCAGGACCACTACGGGAGTCACTGAAGCTTTCTTT. The full variable domain, rest sourced from reference TRBV7-9 and TRBJ1-1, is DTGVSQNPRHKITKRGQNVTFRCDPISEHNRLYWYRQTLGQGPEFLTYFQNEAQLEKSRLLSDRFSAERPKGSFSTLEIQRTEQGDSAMYLCASRTTTGVTEAFFGQGTRLTVV.

The rearrangement joins TRBV5-1 to TRBJ2-5; 8 bases line up with TRBD2. V shed 5 bases, J shed 4 bases, and the junction held 7 bases outside the gene matches. Germline CDR1 reads SGHRS; CDR2 reads YFSETQ. CDR3 length: 14 amino acids. In DNA form, the CDR3 reads TGCGCCAGCAGACTTACCGGGGGGGTAGAGACCCAGTACTTC. It encodes CASRLTGGVETQYF.

The chain recombines TRBV29-1 with TRBJ2-7; D gene uncertain. CDR1 and CDR2 from the germline V gene are SQVTM and ANQGSEA. Trimming removed 4 bases from V and 3 bases from J, with 16 bases in between. The CDR3 length is 14 residues. The CDR3 sequence: CSVALDMRSYEQYF. The CDR3 nucleotides read TGCAGCGTTGCCTTAGATATGAGAAGCTACGAGCAGTACTTC.

This clonotype was picked up a small number of times. The CDR3 spells CASSLTGDYNEQFF. The DNA of the CDR3 is TGTGCCAGCAGTTTAACGGGAGACTACAATGAGCAGTTCTTC. The rearrangement links TRBV12-3 or TRBV12-4 to TRBJ2-1, with D perhaps TRBD2 (6 bases). The CDR3 has 14 amino acids. Trimming cost V 2 bases and J 3 bases, with 8 bases left between them.

This chain connects TRBV4-2 to TRBJ2-1, with 8 bases lining up with TRBD2. V shed 1 base and J 3 bases; nucleotides not matched to a gene: 5. Germline V gives CDR1 LGHNA, CDR2 YNFKEQ. This CDR3 region has 16 residues. CDR3 coding DNA: TGTGCCAGCAGCCAAGTTGCCGGGGGGGACTACAATGAGCAGTTCTTC. Amino acids: CASSQVAGGDYNEQFF.

The chain recombines TRBV12-3 or TRBV12-4 with TRBJ2-7; weak D call: TRBD1 (5 bases). CDR3 length: 12 amino acids. V was shortened by 3 bases and J by 11 bases, with 14 bases between the two germline ends. CDR3 DNA: TGTGCCAGCAGTTTCGGTCCGAGCAGGGAGTACTTC. Protein: CASSFGPSREYF.

The gene calls are TRBV27 and TRBJ1-1; maybe TRBD1 (6 bases). From germline, CDR1 is MNHEY and CDR2 SMNVEV (reference sequence). V shed 6 bases and J shed 0 bases, with 11 bases lying between them. The CDR3 is made up of 14 amino acids. The CDR3 sequence is CASRTGSLNTEAFF. The DNA of the CDR3 is TGTGCCAGCAGAACAGGGTCGTTGAACACTGAAGCTTTCTTT.

The chain has TRBV6-5 and TRBJ2-5; the D gene could be TRBD1 or TRBD2 (6 bases each). Between the trimmed V and J ends, which lost 0 bases and 3 bases, there was a span of 14 bases. The CDR3 covers 16 residues. Germline CDR1 is MNHEY and CDR2 is SVGAGI. The CDR3 DNA reads TGTGCCAGCAGTTACTCGTTCACGGGGGCTGAAGAGACCCAGTACTTC. It is translated as CASSYSFTGAEETQYF.

The CDR3 DNA is TGCGCCAGCAGCCTCCGGGACTTCCGTAATGAAAAACTGTTTTTT. It is translated as CASSLRDFRNEKLFF. This rearrangement joins TRBV5-1 to TRBJ1-4; D may be TRBD1 (5 bases). V was trimmed by 4 bases and J by 4 bases, leaving 14 bases between them. Germline loops: CDR1 SGHRS, CDR2 YFSETQ. This CDR3 is built from 15 residues.

This clonotype was observed a few times. The junction shows a germline mismatch at one end, possibly a read error. The chain recombines TRBV10-3 with TRBJ2-7; D might be TRBD1 (6 bases). This CDR3 is built from 14 residues. CDR1 ENHRY and CDR2 SYGVKD come from the germline V gene. The CDR3 sequence is CTISGVQGAYEQYF. The CDR3 DNA is TGTACCATCAGTGGAGTACAGGGAGCCTACGAGCAGTACTTC.

The V gene is TRBV29-1, the J gene TRBJ2-1; D is perhaps TRBD1 or TRBD2 (7 bases each). The J call may be mistaken, given a closer DNA end match to TRBJ2-7. In germline, CDR1 is SQVTM, CDR2 ANQGSEA. This CDR3 is built from 12 residues. CDR3: CSSPQGGYEQYF. The CDR3, as DNA: TGCAGCTCCCCCCAGGGGGGGTACGAGCAGTACTTC.

This clonotype was seen more than once but under ten times. The genes are TRBV27 and TRBJ2-1; D remains unclear. The V gene's germline CDR1 is MNHEY and CDR2 SMNVEV (reference sequence). This CDR3 comprises 17 residues. With 4 bases removed from V and 0 bases from J, the gap between germline ends came to 16 bases. For the CDR3, the DNA is TGTGCCAGCAGTTATATAGGAGTGAGTGGCTCCTACAATGAGCAGTTCTTC. This sequence encodes CASSYIGVSGSYNEQFF.

This clonotype showed up just a few times. This chain links TRBV6-6 with TRBJ1-1; 7 bases agree with TRBD1. In germline, CDR1 is MNHNY, CDR2 SVGAGI (reference sequence). This CDR3 spans 12 amino acids. The V gene end was trimmed by 10 bases and the J gene end by 3 bases; junction bases not matched to a gene: 5. CDR3 sequence reads: CAISQGDTEAFF. As DNA, the CDR3 is TGTGCCATTTCCCAGGGGGACACTGAAGCTTTCTTT.

The chain employs TRBV7-9 and TRBJ2-1, with 9 bases identical to TRBD2. CDR3 length: 20 residues. Germline V lookup: CDR1 SEHNR, CDR2 FQNEAQ (reference sequence). Losses at the gene ends were 4 bases for V and 0 bases for J; bases not matched to a gene: 16. Here the CDR3 DNA reads TGTGCCAGCAGCTCTGGGTCGGGTCTAGCGGGAAAGAGCTCCTACAATGAGCAGTTCTTC. This gives the protein CASSSGSGLAGKSSYNEQFF.

The chain uses TRBV20-1 and TRBJ1-2, with 8 bases identical to TRBD1. The V segment lost 0 bases and the J segment 3 bases; nucleotides outside the gene matches: 6. Germline-derived CDR1 and CDR2 are DFQATT and SNEGSKA (reference sequence). This CDR3 is built from 15 residues. Here the CDR3 DNA reads TGCAGTGCTAGAGATCTAGGACAGGGTTACTATGGCTACACCTTC. This codes for CSARDLGQGYYGYTF.

This clonotype was picked up one time. V usage is TRBV29-1 and J usage is TRBJ1-2; D gene uncertain. Germline values: CDR1 SQVTM, CDR2 ANQGSEA. V was pared by 0 bases and J by 2 bases, with 16 bases between. The CDR3 contains 16 residues. DNA of the CDR3: TGCAGCGTTGAAGATCGAAGTAGGGTACGGAACTATGGCTACACCTTC. Amino acids: CSVEDRSRVRNYGYTF.

The chain employs TRBV5-4 and TRBJ1-6; D call uncertain. Germline CDR1 SGHNT, CDR2 YYREEE (reference sequence). The CDR3 has 14 amino acids. V gave up 0 bases and J gave up 9 bases, with 10 bases separating them. The CDR3 reads CASSLGVSGSPLHF. The CDR3 DNA reads TGTGCCAGCAGCTTGGGGGTCTCCGGTTCACCCCTCCACTTT.

This chain links TRBV4-2 with TRBJ1-5; possibly TRBD1 for D (6 bases). The CDR3 has 16 residues. With 0 bases removed from V and 4 bases from J, the gap between germline ends came to 13 bases. CDR1 is LGHNA and CDR2 is YNFKEQ in the germline V gene. Here the CDR3 reads CASSQEGGWENQPQHF. CDR3 DNA sequence: TGTGCCAGCAGCCAAGAAGGGGGGTGGGAAAATCAGCCCCAGCATTTT.

This chain connects TRBV7-9 to TRBJ2-3; 7 nucleotides match TRBD2. The ends lost 5 bases at V and 5 bases at J; junction bases unmatched: 4. Germline CDR1 is SEHNR and CDR2 is FQNEAQ (reference sequence). This CDR3 comprises 13 residues. Here the CDR3 DNA reads TGTGCCAGCAGCGCGGGGGTTATAGATACGCAGTATTTT. It encodes CASSAGVIDTQYF.

This clonotype was observed many times. CDR3 bases: TGTGCCAGCAGCGTAGAGCCTAGCGGGACCCTCTACAATGAGCAGTTCTTC. Encoded protein: CASSVEPSGTLYNEQFF. V usage is TRBV9 and J usage is TRBJ2-1; TRBD2 matches 9 bases. V lost 0 bases to trimming and J lost 3 bases; unmatched junction nucleotides: 7. Germline CDR1 and CDR2: SGDLS and YYNGEE. CDR3 length: 17 residues.